Shown below are 18 T cell receptor beta chains from a single sample sequenced in a study of CD8+CD57+ T cells in acquired aplastic anemia. Profiling of TCR beta VDJ combinations and CDR3 sequences used genomic DNA as template. TCRdb called the reads again in MiXCR, with one record for every CDR3 protein. The sample includes some 160,000 distinct CDR3 sequences, roughly 50% seen only once; the top ten take 3.2%. CD8+CD57+ cell expansion had been shown by flow cytometry in patients chosen for sequencing. The sequencing input was sorted CD4+, CD8+, or CD8+CD57+ T cells (not recorded which) from PBMCs. These TCRs come from a human donor with aplastic anemia.

A remark on this clonotype: One junction end disagrees with the germline gene, perhaps due to a read error. The chain couples TRBV7-3 to TRBJ2-3; D gene ambiguous. This CDR3 has 13 amino acids. Germline V gives CDR1 SGHTA, CDR2 FQGTGA. The DNA for the CDR3 is TGTGCCAGCACAGGCGTAAACACAGATACGCAGTGTTTT. Translation: CASTGVNTDTQCF.

Concerning this clonotype: A clone one base away is much larger, so this may be a read error. This chain connects TRBV12-3 or TRBV12-4 to TRBJ1-5; D is unresolved. The CDR3 covers 14 residues. The CDR3 bases are TGTACCAGCAGTTTCGGGATATCCAATCAGCCCCAGCATTTT. This translates into CTSSFGISNQPQHF.

In its sample, this clonotype was seen many times. The chain links TRBV19 to TRBJ2-3; D is undetermined. V lost 5 bases and J lost 1, with 10 bases in between. Germline-derived CDR1 and CDR2 are LNHDA and SQIVND (reference sequence). CDR3 length: 14 residues. The DNA of the CDR3 is TGTGCCAGTAGTCCTTTACTCGGCACAGATACGCAGTATTTT. Residues: CASSPLLGTDTQYF. Full variable domain (rest looked up from reference TRBV19 and TRBJ2-3): DGGITQSPKYLFRKEGQNVTLSCEQNLNHDAMYWYRQDPGQGLRLIYYSQIVNDFQKGDIAEGYSVSREKKESFPLTVTSAQKNPTAFYLCASSPLLGTDTQYFGPGTRLTVL.

The chain uses TRBV7-9 and TRBJ2-5; D ambiguous. The length of the CDR3 is 13 residues. Deletions cut 0 bases from V and 5 bases from J, with 7 bases between. The germline CDR1 and CDR2 sequences are SEHNR and FQNEAQ (reference sequence). CDR3 in amino acids: CASSLAPTETQYF. The DNA of the CDR3 is TGTGCCAGCAGCTTAGCCCCCACGGAGACCCAGTACTTC.

This clonotype was seen repeatedly, ten times or more. The rearrangement uses TRBV14 and TRBJ2-1, with D possibly matching TRBD1 (5 bases). Trimming cost V 0 bases and J 10 bases, with 16 bases left between them. This CDR3 comprises 15 residues. From germline, CDR1 is SGHDN and CDR2 FVKESK. The CDR3 is CASSQDVDRFGEQFF. CDR3 sequence (DNA): TGTGCCAGCAGCCAAGATGTCGACAGATTCGGCGAGCAGTTCTTC.

Ten or more counts support this clonotype. This rearrangement joins TRBV7-3 to TRBJ2-1; TRBD2 matches at 9 bases. Germline trimming cut 0 bases from V and 7 bases from J; bases unmatched to any gene: 7. This CDR3 region has 16 residues. Germline-derived CDR1 and CDR2 are SGHTA and FQGTGA. CDR3 protein: CASSLTLAGGYNEQFF. The CDR3 DNA is TGTGCCAGCAGCTTAACTTTGGCGGGAGGGTATAATGAGCAGTTCTTC.

This clonotype appeared many times. CDR3 bases: TGTGCCAGCAGCCGCAGGGGGGGCAATCAGCCCCAGCATTTT. Encoded protein: CASSRRGGNQPQHF. The chain employs TRBV6-1 and TRBJ1-5, with 7 bases lining up with TRBD1. With V trimmed by 6 bases and J by 2 bases, 4 bases remained unmatched. CDR1 is MNHNS and CDR2 is SASEGT in the germline V gene. The CDR3 has 14 residues.

This clonotype was seen more than once but under ten times. A much more abundant neighbour one base away suggests this may be a read error. The chain links TRBV19 to TRBJ1-4, with a tentative D call TRBD1 (6 bases). The CDR3 consists of 15 residues. Per the germline V gene, CDR1 is LNHDA and CDR2 is SQIVND (reference sequence). CDR3 residues: CAGSIWGAANEKLFF. As DNA, the CDR3 is TGTGCCGGTAGTATTTGGGGGGCAGCTAATGAAAAACTGTTTTTT.

The rearrangement uses TRBV14 and TRBJ2-5, with D tentatively TRBD1 (5 bases). V gave up 8 bases and J gave up 7 bases, with 11 bases separating them. The CDR3 covers 11 residues. The germline V gene has CDR1 SGHDN and CDR2 FVKESK. The CDR3 reads CASAQGGTQYF. In DNA form, the CDR3 reads TGTGCCAGCGCCCAGGGTGGGACCCAGTACTTC.

V usage is TRBV11-1 and J usage is TRBJ2-2; TRBD1 matches at 10 bases. The CDR3 is 16 residues long. CDR1 and CDR2 (germline): SGHAT, FQDESV (reference sequence). The V gene end was trimmed by 0 bases and the J gene end by 5 bases; junction bases not matched to a gene: 3. The CDR3 bases are TGTGCCAGCAGCTTAGCCGGGACAGGGGTTACCGGGGAGCTGTTTTTT. It encodes CASSLAGTGVTGELFF. Full variable domain (rest looked up from reference TRBV11-1 and TRBJ2-2): EAEVAQSPRYKITEKSQAVAFWCDPISGHATLYWYRQILGQGPELLVQFQDESVVDDSQLPKDRFSAERLKGVDSTLKIQPAELGDSAMYLCASSLAGTGVTGELFFGEGSRLTVL.

The chain combines TRBV19 with TRBJ2-7; 11 bases agree with TRBD2. CDR1 and CDR2 from the germline V gene are LNHDA and SQIVND (reference sequence). V trimming: 8 bases; J trimming: 0 bases; junction bases outside the gene matches: 3. The CDR3 contains 14 residues. The CDR3 here is CASSSGRNSYEQYF. In DNA form, the CDR3 reads TGTGCCAGTTCTAGCGGGAGGAACTCCTACGAGCAGTACTTC.

This clonotype was observed many times. V and J are TRBV6-1 and TRBJ2-1; TRBD2 matches 8 bases. Looked up from germline, CDR1 is MNHNS and CDR2 is SASEGT. The CDR3 has 16 residues. The V gene end was trimmed by 4 bases and the J gene end by 3 bases; junction bases not matched to a gene: 8. The CDR3 sequence is CASSAQTSAFYNEQFF. The CDR3 DNA reads TGTGCCAGCAGTGCACAGACTAGCGCCTTCTACAATGAGCAGTTCTTC.

This clonotype has at least ten counts. The V call is TRBV6-2 or TRBV6-3, the J call TRBJ2-7; D is tentatively TRBD1 or TRBD2 (5 bases each). Germline lookup yields CDR1 MNHEY and CDR2 SVGEGT. This CDR3 contains 11 residues. Trimming cost V 3 bases and J 7 bases, with 7 bases left between them. Here the CDR3 DNA reads TGTGCCAGCAGTTATTGGGGGGAGCAGTACTTC. It yields the protein CASSYWGEQYF.

This clonotype was detected a few times. This chain uses TRBV27 with TRBJ2-2; a possible D gene is TRBD1 (6 bases). Trimming took 7 bases from V and 0 from J, leaving 12 bases between them. Germline V gene sequence: CDR1 MNHEY, CDR2 SMNVEV (reference sequence). The CDR3 runs to 15 residues. The CDR3 loop is CASKPGQTNTGELFF. CDR3 bases: TGTGCCAGCAAACCGGGACAAACGAACACCGGGGAGCTGTTTTTT.

CDR3 in amino acids: CASSSFPGQLNEKLFF. DNA of the CDR3: TGTGCCAGCAGCTCATTCCCGGGACAGCTAAATGAAAAACTGTTTTTT. The chain has TRBV11-1 and TRBJ1-4, with 7 positions matching TRBD1. The CDR3 is 16 residues long. Germline CDR1 and CDR2: SGHAT and FQDESV (reference sequence). Trimming took 4 bases from V and 5 from J; bases not matched to a gene: 10.

The chain joins TRBV15 to TRBJ2-3; D remains unclear. Trimming removed 0 bases from V and 6 bases from J, with 4 bases in between. The CDR3 sequence is 12 residues long. Germline V gives CDR1 LNHNV, CDR2 YYDKDF (reference sequence). CDR3 protein: CATSRDQDTQYF. CDR3 DNA sequence: TGTGCCACCAGCAGAGACCAGGATACGCAGTATTTT.

This rearrangement joins TRBV24-1 to TRBJ2-5, with TRBD2 as a possible D gene (5 bases). The germline gives CDR1 KGHDR, CDR2 SFDVKD. The CDR3 extends over 13 amino acids. V was shortened by 4 bases and J by 2 bases, with 7 bases between the two germline ends. The DNA of the CDR3 is TGTGCCACCAGTGAATGGGAGCAAGAGACCCAGTACTTC. It translates to CATSEWEQETQYF.

The chain has TRBV7-9 and TRBJ1-4; D gene ambiguous. The germline gives CDR1 SEHNR, CDR2 FQNEAQ (reference sequence). V dropped 0 bases and J dropped 8 bases, with 7 bases sitting between them. CDR3 length: 13 residues. CDR3 in DNA: TGTGCCAGCAGCTTAGCTTTAAAAGAAAAACTGTTTTTT. Translated, it gives CASSLALKEKLFF. The whole variable domain, remainder taken from reference TRBV7-9 and TRBJ1-4, is DTGVSQNPRHKITKRGQNVTFRCDPISEHNRLYWYRQTLGQGPEFLTYFQNEAQLEKSRLLSDRFSAERPKGSFSTLEIQRTEQGDSAMYLCASSLALKEKLFFGSGTQLSVL.